Shown below are 10 T cell receptor beta chains from a single sample sequenced in a study of cytomegalovirus exposure and HLA in healthy donors. Primers included in the PCR were 60 Vbeta and 13 Jbeta primers. The protocol was immunoSEQ multiplex PCR, while the TCRdb copy is restricted to in-frame clones and leaves out a portion. The sample records about 160,000 clones, more than 65% being singletons. Sequencing was carried out using PBMCs. All receptors derive from a man in his fifties in good health and CMV-seropositive.

The chain combines TRBV5-1 with TRBJ1-2; D remains ambiguous. The CDR3 is 15 residues long. Germline lookup yields CDR1 SGHRS and CDR2 YFSETQ. The V and J ends lost 4 bases and 4 bases respectively, with 17 bases between them. The CDR3 DNA sequence: TGCGCCAGCAGCCCAGGACTTCGGACTCCCTATGGCTACACCTTC. Protein product: CASSPGLRTPYGYTF.

J is TRBJ2-7 and V is TRBV5-1; 14 nucleotides match TRBD2. V lost 4 bases to trimming and J lost 4 bases; unmatched junction nucleotides: 7. Germline V gives CDR1 SGHRS, CDR2 YFSETQ. The CDR3 runs 16 residues. DNA for the CDR3: TGCGCCAGCAGCCCCGTTGGGACTAGCGGGAGTTACGAGCAGTACTTC. This sequence encodes CASSPVGTSGSYEQYF.

The chain links TRBV6-5 to TRBJ1-5; the D gene is possibly TRBD1 (5 bases). Germline CDR1 MNHEY, CDR2 SVGAGI. Trimming pared 2 bases from V and 4 bases from J, leaving 12 bases between. The CDR3 extends over 15 amino acids. This CDR3 is CASSYRLGGNQPQHF. The CDR3 bases are TGTGCCAGCAGTTACCGTCTGGGGGGAAATCAGCCCCAGCATTTT.

The chain links TRBV6-4 to TRBJ1-3; possibly TRBD1 for D (5 bases). The CDR3 is made up of 17 amino acids. Trimming removed 0 bases at V and 2 bases at J, with 14 bases between. Germline assignment: CDR1 MRHNA and CDR2 SNTAGT. This CDR3 is CASSDSRGARTGNTIYF. CDR3 DNA: TGTGCCAGCAGTGACTCGCGGGGCGCGAGAACTGGAAACACCATATATTTT.

The CDR3 region is CASSLGQAINQPQHF. The DNA of the CDR3 is TGTGCCAGCAGCCTCGGACAGGCCATCAATCAGCCCCAGCATTTT. The J gene is TRBJ1-5, the V gene TRBV5-6; 7 bases line up with TRBD1. Germline loops: CDR1 SGHDT, CDR2 YYEEEE. Trimming cost V 4 bases and J 3 bases; bases outside gene matches: 7. The CDR3 consists of 15 residues.

This clone was observed a single time. The rearrangement links TRBV5-1 to TRBJ2-1, with a possible D match to TRBD1 (6 bases). Germline CDR1 and CDR2: SGHRS and YFSETQ. The CDR3 is 12 residues long. V was cut by 2 bases and J by 8 bases, with 8 bases left in between. The CDR3: CASSLPGDEQFF. CDR3 nucleotides: TGCGCCAGCAGCTTACCAGGGGATGAGCAGTTCTTC. Full variable domain (remainder filled in from reference TRBV5-1 and TRBJ2-1): KAGVTQTPRYLIKTRGQQVTLSCSPISGHRSVSWYQQTPGQGLQFLFEYFSETQRNKGNFPGRFSGRQFSNSRSEMNVSTLELGDSALYLCASSLPGDEQFFGPGTRLTVL.

J is TRBJ2-5 and V is TRBV5-4; TRBD2 agrees at 11 bases. Germline CDR1 SGHNT, CDR2 YYREEE (reference sequence). The junction had 12 bases not matched to a gene; V was cut back by 4 bases and J by 4 bases. The CDR3 loop spans 17 amino acids. The CDR3 region is CASSPDGLAGGRETQYF. Written as DNA, the CDR3 is TGTGCCAGCAGCCCCGATGGGCTAGCGGGAGGACGAGAGACCCAGTACTTC.

This clone was seen a few times. V gene TRBV30 combines with J gene TRBJ1-1; 9 positions match TRBD1. The CDR3 has 16 residues. V was pared by 2 bases and J by 1 base, with 8 bases of the junction left unmatched. Germline V gene data show CDR1 as GTSNPN and CDR2 as SVGIG (reference sequence). DNA for the CDR3: TGTGCCTGGAGTCCAAGGACAGGGGTGGCGAACACTGAAGCTTTCTTT. Translation: CAWSPRTGVANTEAFF.

The V and J genes are TRBV7-9 and TRBJ1-1, with 7 positions matching TRBD1. Germline V gene lookup returns CDR1 SEHNR and CDR2 FQNEAQ (reference sequence). The CDR3 has 14 amino acids. V trimming: 4 bases; J trimming: 4 bases; junction bases outside the gene matches: 6. The chain's CDR3 is CASSSDRAGTEAFF. The CDR3 DNA reads TGTGCCAGCAGCTCCGACAGGGCGGGCACTGAAGCTTTCTTT.

Only one count was recorded for this clone. This chain joins TRBV7-2 and TRBJ2-7, with 9 bases lining up with TRBD2. This CDR3 has 17 residues. Germline CDR1 is SGHTA and CDR2 is FQGNSA. J gave up 0 bases and V 2 bases, and 8 bases lay outside the gene matches. The CDR3 is CASSLRRTSAPSYEQYF. CDR3 sequence (DNA): TGTGCCAGCAGCTTAAGGAGGACTAGCGCCCCCTCCTACGAGCAGTACTTC.